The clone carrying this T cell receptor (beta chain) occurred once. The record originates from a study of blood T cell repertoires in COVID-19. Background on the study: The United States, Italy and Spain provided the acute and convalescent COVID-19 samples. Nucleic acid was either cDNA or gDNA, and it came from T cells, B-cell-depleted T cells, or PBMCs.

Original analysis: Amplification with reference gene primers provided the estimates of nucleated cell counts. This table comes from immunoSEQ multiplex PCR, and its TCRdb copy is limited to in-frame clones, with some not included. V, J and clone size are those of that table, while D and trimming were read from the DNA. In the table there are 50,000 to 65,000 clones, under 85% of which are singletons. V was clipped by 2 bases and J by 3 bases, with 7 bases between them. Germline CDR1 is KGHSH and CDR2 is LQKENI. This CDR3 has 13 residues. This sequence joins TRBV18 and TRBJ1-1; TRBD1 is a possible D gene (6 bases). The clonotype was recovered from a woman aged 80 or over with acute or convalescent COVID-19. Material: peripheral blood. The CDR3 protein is CASSPKGDTEAFF. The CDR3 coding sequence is TGTGCCAGCTCACCAAAGGGGGACACTGAAGCTTTCTTT. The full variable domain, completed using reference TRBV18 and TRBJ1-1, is NAGVMQNPRHLVRRRGQEARLRCSPMKGHSHVYWYRQLPEEGLKFMVYLQKENIIDESGMPKERFSAEFPKEGPSILRIQQVVRGDSAAYFCASSPKGDTEAFFGQGTRLTVV.